This T cell receptor beta chain was recovered during a study of blood T cells in healthy people across ages. General study findings and limits: Using unsorted PBMCs precluded a conclusive naive versus antigen-experienced comparison.

In the case of this clonotype: What it binds is unknown.

The authors ran a second PCR of roughly 6 to 12 cycles using a sample-barcoded 5' primer and a J-beta primer mix. TCRdb re-called the 5' RACE reads through MiXCR, storing one row per CDR3 protein. The repertoire consists of 780,000 or so distinct CDR3 sequences, with about 53% occurring once and the leading ten covering about two fifths. Germline V gene sequence: CDR1 SGHAT, CDR2 FQNNGV. This CDR3 spans 12 amino acids. The V gene lost 0 bases and the J gene lost 10 bases, with 6 bases spanning the gap. V is TRBV11-2 and J is TRBJ1-4; no clear D gene. The source of this sequence is a man aged 80 or over in good health. The sequencing sample was made of blood. CDR3 coding DNA: TGTGCCAGCAGCTTAGATGGAGGAAAACTGTTTTTT. It specifies CASSLDGGKLFF.